These 13 T cell receptor beta chains came from one sample sequenced in a study of T cells in Graves' hyperthyroidism and ophthalmopathy. Amplified regions were TCR beta CDR3 sequences from RNA transcripts. Researchers ran a first-round RT-PCR on the TCR CDR3 using the HTBI primer set. TCRdb reanalysed the multiplex PCR reads using MiXCR and keeps one entry per CDR3 protein. Here the sample spans 300,000 to 450,000 distinct CDR3 sequences, 18% being singletons. The sequenced material came from blood. The receptor source for this set is a young man with Graves' ophthalmopathy.

This clonotype occurred a few times. V gene TRBV9 combines with J gene TRBJ1-3; D may be TRBD1 (6 bases). Germline CDR1 is SGDLS and CDR2 is YYNGEE. V dropped 0 bases and J dropped 4 bases, with 11 bases sitting between them. The CDR3 is made up of 15 amino acids. The CDR3 loop is CASSVDGGTGNTIYF. In DNA form, the CDR3 reads TGTGCCAGCAGCGTAGACGGGGGCACGGGAAACACCATATATTTT. Full variable domain (rest looked up from reference TRBV9 and TRBJ1-3): DSGVTQTPKHLITATGQRVTLRCSPRSGDLSVYWYQQSLDQGLQFLIQYYNGEERAKGNILERFSAQQFPDLHSELNLSSLELGDSALYFCASSVDGGTGNTIYFGEGSWLTVV.

The gene calls are TRBV28 and TRBJ1-6; D possibly corresponds to TRBD1 (5 bases). Trimming left V 5 bases short and J 7 bases short, with 9 bases between. The CDR3 extends over 13 amino acids. Germline CDR1 and CDR2: MDHEN and SYDVKM. CDR3: CASSNPGNSPLHF. In DNA, the CDR3 is TGTGCCAGCAGTAATCCAGGGAATTCACCCCTCCACTTT.

This clonotype was seen more than once but under ten times. A clone one base away is much larger, so this may be a read error. V and J are TRBV3-1 and TRBJ2-7, with D perhaps matching TRBD1 (5 bases). CDR3 length: 12 amino acids. The germline CDR1 and CDR2 sequences are LGHDT and YNNKEL (reference sequence). Trimming stripped 3 bases from V and 3 bases from J, with 6 bases between. The CDR3 DNA follows: TGTGCCAGCAGCCACCAGGGCTACGAGCAGTACTTC. It is translated as CASSHQGYEQYF.

The CDR3 is CAITGQGASGDTEAFF. CDR3 bases: TGTGCCATCACGGGACAGGGGGCAAGCGGGGACACTGAAGCTTTCTTT. The J gene is TRBJ1-1, the V gene TRBV10-3, with TRBD1 identical over 12 bases. Germline V gene data show CDR1 as ENHRY and CDR2 as SYGVKD. J was trimmed by 3 bases and V by 7 bases; bases with no gene match: 9. The CDR3 spans 16 residues.

This clonotype has a count of ten or more. CDR3 sequence: CASSWTVEQFF. The CDR3 nucleotides read TGTGCCAGCAGCTGGACGGTTGAGCAGTTCTTC. The V gene is TRBV7-9, the J gene TRBJ2-1; D call uncertain. CDR3 length: 11 amino acids. The V end lost 4 bases, the J end lost 9 bases, and 7 bases lay between the germline ends. CDR1 and CDR2 from the germline V gene are SEHNR and FQNEAQ (reference sequence).

The J gene is TRBJ2-5, the V gene TRBV24-1; 8 bases line up with TRBD2. V lost 9 bases, J lost 2 bases, and 4 bases stayed unmatched. CDR3 length: 13 residues. Per germline, CDR1 KGHDR and CDR2 SFDVKD. As DNA, the CDR3 is TGTGCCACCCGGGAGGGGGGACAAGAGACCCAGTACTTC. It specifies CATREGGQETQYF.

This clonotype was seen ten or more times. The CDR3 DNA follows: TGTGCCAGCAGCTTAGGGGACAGAAGCTCCTACGAGCAGTACTTC. It specifies CASSLGDRSSYEQYF. The V gene is TRBV7-6, the J gene TRBJ2-7; 7 bases align to TRBD1. The ends lost 1 base at V and 0 bases at J; junction bases unmatched: 3. The CDR3 contains 15 residues. Germline CDR1 is SGHVS and CDR2 is FNYEAQ.

This clonotype was picked up many times. The chain joins TRBV28 to TRBJ1-1; D is unresolved. V was trimmed by 8 bases and J by 0 bases, leaving 7 bases between them. Looked up from germline, CDR1 is MDHEN and CDR2 is SYDVKM. This CDR3 contains 12 residues. The CDR3 nucleotides read TGTGCCAGCGCCTCAGTGAACACTGAAGCTTTCTTT. Translating gives CASASVNTEAFF.

This sequence joins TRBV10-1 and TRBJ2-5; the D gene is possibly TRBD1 (5 bases). With 4 bases removed from V and 2 bases from J, the gap between germline ends came to 8 bases. Germline V lookup: CDR1 WNHNN, CDR2 SYGVQD (reference sequence). The CDR3 contains 13 residues. The CDR3 bases are TGCGCCAGCAGTGGACAGCCACAAGAGACCCAGTACTTC. Translated: CASSGQPQETQYF.

This clonotype came up once. The chain recombines TRBV5-5 with TRBJ1-2; tentatively, D is TRBD1 (6 bases). CDR3 length: 14 residues. Germline V gene lookup returns CDR1 SGHKS and CDR2 YYEKEE (reference sequence). Trimming shortened V by 4 bases and J by 4 bases, and 14 bases separated the two germline ends. The chain's CDR3 is CASSLTEGGYGYTF. CDR3 DNA: TGTGCCAGCAGCCTGACAGAAGGGGGCTATGGCTACACCTTC. Full variable domain (remainder filled in from reference TRBV5-5 and TRBJ1-2): DAGVTQSPTHLIKTRGQQVTLRCSPISGHKSVSWYQQVLGQGPQFIFQYYEKEERGRGNFPDRFSARQFPNYSSELNVNALLLGDSALYLCASSLTEGGYGYTFGSGTRLTVV.

This clonotype was counted at least ten times. The rearrangement joins TRBV11-2 to TRBJ1-6; D is uncertain. Trimming removed 3 bases at V and 18 bases at J, with 15 bases between. CDR1 and CDR2 from the germline V gene are SGHAT and FQNNGV. This CDR3 is 12 amino acids long. The CDR3 spells CASSFGELIRHF. The CDR3 region has the DNA TGTGCCAGCAGCTTCGGGGAGCTAATCCGCCACTTT.

Here the CDR3 reads CASSETPLTYYEQYF. As DNA, the CDR3 is TGTGCCAGCAGCGAAACCCCCCTAACGTACTACGAGCAGTACTTC. This chain connects TRBV9 to TRBJ2-7; no definite D call. With 3 bases removed from V and 3 bases from J, the gap between germline ends came to 16 bases. CDR1 and CDR2 (germline): SGDLS, YYNGEE. CDR3 length: 15 amino acids.

The sample holds many counts of this clonotype. The rearrangement uses TRBV18 and TRBJ2-5; a weak D match, TRBD1 (6 bases). Germline CDR1 reads KGHSH; CDR2 reads LQKENI. This CDR3 region has 14 residues. Trimming removed 4 bases at V and 2 bases at J, with 11 bases between. DNA of the CDR3: TGTGCCAGCTCACACCTTGGACAGCAAGAGACCCAGTACTTC. Protein: CASSHLGQQETQYF.